A single sample gave rise to the 17 T cell receptor beta chains below, sequenced in a study of cytomegalovirus exposure and HLA in healthy donors. 13 Jbeta primers and 60 Vbeta primers were used for the PCR. TCRdb's table, derived via immunoSEQ multiplex PCR, lists solely in-frame clones and lacks some. The sample holds about 84,000 clones, around 66% seen once. The specimen sequenced was PBMCs. All receptors derive from a woman between 40 and 50 years old in good health and CMV-seropositive.

The sample holds a few counts of this clone. The chain is built from TRBV7-2 and TRBJ2-5; 14 bases map to TRBD2. After removal of 3 bases from V and 7 bases from J, the junction contained 4 bases not matched to a gene. The CDR3 runs to 15 residues. The germline CDR1 and CDR2 sequences are SGHTA and FQGNSA. The CDR3 is CASSLGTSGSGTQYF. CDR3 nucleotides: TGTGCCAGCAGCTTGGGGACTAGCGGGAGCGGGACCCAGTACTTC.

This chain uses TRBV5-6 with TRBJ1-3; D may be TRBD1 (5 bases). Germline CDR1 and CDR2: SGHDT and YYEEEE. CDR3 length: 15 residues. The germline V and J ends were trimmed by 1 base and 0 bases, with 8 bases remaining between them. The CDR3 coding sequence is TGTGCCAGCAGCTTGTCAGGACACTCTGGAAACACCATATATTTT. Residues: CASSLSGHSGNTIYF.

CDR3 coding DNA: TGCGCCAGCAGCCAAGATGGACAGGGTGAAGAAAAACTGTTTTTT. It is translated as CASSQDGQGEEKLFF. V gene TRBV4-3 combines with J gene TRBJ1-4, with 8 nucleotides matching TRBD1. Germline trimming cut 0 bases from V and 8 bases from J; bases unmatched to any gene: 5. CDR3 size: 15 residues. From germline, CDR1 is LGHNA and CDR2 YSLEER.

This chain joins TRBV7-9 and TRBJ2-5; tentatively, D is TRBD2 (6 bases). The CDR3 sequence is 14 residues long. V lost 0 bases, J lost 2 bases, and 7 bases lay in between. CDR1 is SEHNR, CDR2 FQNEAQ, per germline (reference sequence). CDR3 sequence (DNA): TGTGCCAGCAGCTTAGCGGCGGGACAAGAGACCCAGTACTTC. Protein: CASSLAAGQETQYF.

This chain links TRBV18 with TRBJ2-1; 8 bases line up with TRBD1. There are 15 residues in the CDR3. Germline lookup yields CDR1 KGHSH and CDR2 LQKENI. Germline trimming cut 3 bases from V and 4 bases from J; bases unmatched to any gene: 5. CDR3 protein: CASSPLQGEYNEQFF. CDR3 DNA sequence: TGTGCCAGCTCACCCTTACAGGGGGAGTACAATGAGCAGTTCTTC.

This clone was seen a handful of times. V and J are TRBV19 and TRBJ2-3, with D maybe TRBD2 (5 bases). Looked up from germline, CDR1 is LNHDA and CDR2 is SQIVND (reference sequence). CDR3 length equals 15 residues. V lost 3 bases and J lost 5, with 15 bases in between. The CDR3 nucleotides are TGTGCCAGTAGTATGAGGGCCTCGGGCGGAGATACGCAGTATTTT. The encoded protein is CASSMRASGGDTQYF.

V and J are TRBV11-2 and TRBJ1-4, with TRBD1 matching over 11 bases. V dropped 0 bases and J dropped 8; count of bases not matched to a gene: 8. The CDR3 sequence is 17 residues long. Germline V gene data show CDR1 as SGHAT and CDR2 as FQNNGV. The CDR3 is CASSLDLGQGAREKLFF. The CDR3 DNA follows: TGTGCCAGCAGCTTAGACCTAGGACAGGGGGCGCGAGAAAAACTGTTTTTT.

The chain links TRBV7-9 to TRBJ2-1; 11 bases line up with TRBD2. The CDR3 sequence is 15 residues long. Per germline, CDR1 SEHNR and CDR2 FQNEAQ (reference sequence). V dropped 8 bases and J dropped 2; count of bases not matched to a gene: 5. CDR3 bases: TGTGCCAGCGGTAGCGGGAGGGCCCCCTACAATGAGCAGTTCTTC. Protein sequence: CASGSGRAPYNEQFF.

The chain employs TRBV9 and TRBJ1-5; D unresolved. CDR1 is SGDLS, CDR2 YYNGEE, per germline. This CDR3 spans 19 amino acids. V was shortened by 2 bases and J by 2 bases, with 23 bases between the two germline ends. CDR3 protein: CASSVSARYREERNQPQHF. The CDR3, as DNA: TGTGCCAGCAGCGTGAGTGCACGCTATCGGGAAGAACGCAATCAGCCCCAGCATTTT.

The chain carries TRBV6-1 and TRBJ2-7; the match to TRBD1 covers 10 bases. The junction had 3 bases not matched to a gene; V was cut back by 6 bases and J by 1 base. The CDR3 is made up of 14 amino acids. The germline V gene has CDR1 MNHNS and CDR2 SASEGT. CDR3 loop: CASRDRGASYEQYF. CDR3 coding DNA: TGTGCCAGCAGGGACAGGGGGGCTTCCTACGAGCAGTACTTC.

The chain joins TRBV6-1 to TRBJ2-7; the match to TRBD1 covers 12 bases. Germline lookup yields CDR1 MNHNS and CDR2 SASEGT. The J segment lost 6 bases and the V segment lost 3 bases, leaving 6 bases of the junction unmatched. This CDR3 has 15 amino acids. The CDR3 is CASSEDRDRGREQYF. CDR3 nucleotides: TGTGCCAGCAGTGAGGACCGGGACAGGGGGCGCGAGCAGTACTTC.

This clone was detected only a few times. The chain couples TRBV7-9 to TRBJ2-3; no firm D call. Between the trimmed V and J ends, which lost 2 bases and 4 bases, there was a span of 4 bases. This CDR3 is 12 amino acids long. Germline V gene sequence: CDR1 SEHNR, CDR2 FQNEAQ (reference sequence). CDR3 amino acids: CASSLIADTQYF. The CDR3 DNA reads TGTGCCAGCAGCTTAATCGCAGATACGCAGTATTTT.

V is TRBV30 and J is TRBJ1-2, with 7 bases identical to TRBD1. Per the germline V gene, CDR1 is GTSNPN and CDR2 is SVGIG (reference sequence). The CDR3 spans 13 residues. J lost 5 bases, V lost 2 bases, and 5 bases had no gene match. In DNA form, the CDR3 reads TGTGCCTGGAGTTCGGGCAGGGGGTATGGCTACACCTTC. It codes for CAWSSGRGYGYTF.

The chain couples TRBV6-6 to TRBJ2-7; 9 nucleotides line up with TRBD2. The CDR3 runs to 14 residues. Trimming removed 5 bases from V and 5 bases from J; junction bases left unmatched: 7. CDR1 is MNHNY, CDR2 SVGAGI, per germline (reference sequence). This CDR3 reads CASSVSGSQDEQYF. Written as DNA, the CDR3 is TGTGCCAGCAGTGTTAGCGGGAGCCAGGACGAGCAGTACTTC.

The genes are TRBV27 and TRBJ1-2, with D possibly matching TRBD1 (5 bases). The CDR3 extends over 14 amino acids. Trimming removed 6 bases from V and 5 bases from J, with 16 bases in between. The germline CDR1 and CDR2 sequences are MNHEY and SMNVEV (reference sequence). CDR3 in DNA: TGTGCCAGCAGGTCCGGGGGTGGGTTATATGGCTACACCTTC. As protein: CASRSGGGLYGYTF.

The rearrangement joins TRBV6-1 to TRBJ1-2, with D maybe TRBD1 (5 bases). This CDR3 comprises 15 residues. Deletions cut 7 bases from V and 6 bases from J, with 21 bases between. Germline V gene lookup returns CDR1 MNHNS and CDR2 SASEGT. The CDR3 nucleotides read TGTGCCAGCATTCGGTATGGCTCGGAGGGGAATGGCTACACCTTC. This encodes CASIRYGSEGNGYTF.

V and J are TRBV28 and TRBJ1-1; D perhaps matches TRBD1 (5 bases). V shed 4 bases and J shed 9 bases, with 15 bases lying between them. In germline, CDR1 is MDHEN, CDR2 SYDVKM. The CDR3 sequence is 13 residues long. CDR3 region: CASSWGSGVKAFF. As DNA, the CDR3 is TGTGCCAGCAGTTGGGGGTCGGGGGTCAAAGCTTTCTTT.